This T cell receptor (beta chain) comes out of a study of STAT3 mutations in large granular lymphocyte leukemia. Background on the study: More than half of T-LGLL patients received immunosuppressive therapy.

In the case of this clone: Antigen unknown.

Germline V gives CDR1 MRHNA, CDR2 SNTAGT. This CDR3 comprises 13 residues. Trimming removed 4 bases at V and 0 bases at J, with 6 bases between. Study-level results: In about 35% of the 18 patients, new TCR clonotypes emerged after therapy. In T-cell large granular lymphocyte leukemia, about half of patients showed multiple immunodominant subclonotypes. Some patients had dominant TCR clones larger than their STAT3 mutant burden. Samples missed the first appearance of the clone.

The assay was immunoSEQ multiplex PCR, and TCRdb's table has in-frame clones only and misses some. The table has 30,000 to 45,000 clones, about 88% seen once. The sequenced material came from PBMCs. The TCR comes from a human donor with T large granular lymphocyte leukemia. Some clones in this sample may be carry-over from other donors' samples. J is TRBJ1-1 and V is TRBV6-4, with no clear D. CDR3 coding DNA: TGTGCCAGCAGTGCCGTAATGAACACTGAAGCTTTCTTT. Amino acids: CASSAVMNTEAFF.